The 20 T cell receptor beta chains below all came from one sample that was sequenced in a study of cytomegalovirus exposure and HLA in healthy donors. In the PCR, 60 Vbeta and 13 Jbeta primers were used. Measured with immunoSEQ multiplex PCR; TCRdb has only the in-frame clones, and not every one. The table has roughly 230,000 clones, about 85% seen once. Specimen: PBMCs. Every receptor here comes from a girl aged 2 to 10 in good health and CMV-seronegative.

A note on this clone: Its ends do not fully match the called genes, so a read error is possible. The J gene is TRBJ2-1, the V gene TRBV7-9, with D possibly TRBD2 on 5 matching bases. CDR3 length: 15 residues. CDR1 is SEHNR and CDR2 is FQNEAQ in the germline V gene (reference sequence). CDR3 residues: CSSSLGTGWYNEQFF. DNA for the CDR3: TGTTCCAGCAGCTTAGGAACGGGGTGGTACAATGAGCAGTTCTTC.

Only a few counts were recorded for this clone. V is TRBV27 and J is TRBJ2-3, with D perhaps matching TRBD2 (5 bases). This CDR3 comprises 14 residues. V was pared by 0 bases and J by 4 bases, with 8 bases between. Germline loops: CDR1 MNHEY, CDR2 SMNVEV (reference sequence). CDR3 sequence (DNA): TGTGCCAGCAGTTTATCCGCGGGCTCAGATACGCAGTATTTT. Its translation is CASSLSAGSDTQYF.

V is TRBV19 and J is TRBJ2-7; TRBD1 matches 10 bases. CDR3 length: 15 residues. Germline V gives CDR1 LNHDA, CDR2 SQIVND (reference sequence). V lost 5 bases to trimming and J lost 2 bases; unmatched junction nucleotides: 6. In DNA form, the CDR3 reads TGTGCCAGTAGTCCCTGGACAGGGGGGACCTACGAGCAGTACTTC. Protein: CASSPWTGGTYEQYF.

This clone was counted a single time. The chain carries TRBV19 and TRBJ2-7; 9 bases fit TRBD2. V shed 2 bases and J 0 bases; nucleotides not matched to a gene: 5. The CDR3 has 16 residues. Germline lookup yields CDR1 LNHDA and CDR2 SQIVND (reference sequence). This CDR3 is CASSILGSGSSYEQYF. The CDR3 DNA reads TGTGCCAGTAGTATATTAGGTAGCGGGAGCTCCTACGAGCAGTACTTC.

V and J are TRBV19 and TRBJ2-1; 11 bases line up with TRBD1. With V trimmed by 5 bases and J by 4 bases, 10 bases remained unmatched. This CDR3 has 17 residues. Germline V lookup: CDR1 LNHDA, CDR2 SQIVND (reference sequence). DNA for the CDR3: TGTGCCAGTAGTCTAAGCGGACAGGGGGCGGAATACAATGAGCAGTTCTTC. Its translation is CASSLSGQGAEYNEQFF.

The CDR3 nucleotides read TGTGCCAGCAGCGTATGGCGGCTCCAAGAGACCCAGTACTTC. Protein product: CASSVWRLQETQYF. The chain uses TRBV7-6 and TRBJ2-5; D is undetermined. CDR1 and CDR2 (germline): SGHVS, FNYEAQ. Trimming shortened V by 5 bases and J by 1 base, and 11 bases separated the two germline ends. The CDR3 is 14 amino acids.

The chain couples TRBV2 to TRBJ2-5; D may be TRBD1 (6 bases). V was clipped by 8 bases and J by 4 bases, with 17 bases between them. This CDR3 has 14 amino acids. Germline loops: CDR1 SNHLY, CDR2 FYNNEI. The CDR3 coding sequence is TGTGCCAGCGGCCTAACAGGGAGTGGAGAGACCCAGTACTTC. Amino acids: CASGLTGSGETQYF. Based on the CDR3 plus reference TRBV2 and TRBJ2-5, the full variable domain is EPEVTQTPSHQVTQMGQEVILRCVPISNHLYFYWYRQILGQKVEFLVSFYNNEISEKSEIFDDQFSVERPDGSNFTLKIRSTKLEDSAMYFCASGLTGSGETQYFGPGTRLLVL.

V gene TRBV7-2 combines with J gene TRBJ2-7, with TRBD2 identical over 9 bases. J lost 1 base, V lost 7 bases, and 11 bases had no gene match. Germline values: CDR1 SGHTA, CDR2 FQGNSA. The length of the CDR3 is 16 residues. The CDR3 loop reads CASIDNPGLASYEQYF. The CDR3 nucleotides read TGTGCCAGCATCGACAACCCGGGACTAGCATCCTACGAGCAGTACTTC.

V usage is TRBV5-4 and J usage is TRBJ1-2, with TRBD1 matching over 10 bases. The V segment lost 4 bases and the J segment 4 bases; nucleotides outside the gene matches: 4. Germline V gene sequence: CDR1 SGHNT, CDR2 YYREEE (reference sequence). CDR3 size: 14 residues. The CDR3 DNA follows: TGTGCCAGCAGCCGACAGGGGGCGGTCTATGGCTACACCTTC. Protein product: CASSRQGAVYGYTF.

This clone turned up a few times. CDR3 sequence reads: CAISEPGHPSSGNTIYF. CDR3 DNA sequence: TGTGCCATCAGTGAGCCGGGACACCCGAGCTCTGGAAACACCATATATTTT. The chain combines TRBV10-3 with TRBJ1-3, with a weak D call TRBD1 (6 bases). Germline CDR1 reads ENHRY; CDR2 reads SYGVKD. This CDR3 spans 17 amino acids. Deletions cut 2 bases from V and 0 bases from J, with 14 bases between.

The rearrangement links TRBV6-1 to TRBJ2-5; no firm D call. The end of the DNA aligns better with TRBJ2-7, so the J call may be wrong. Germline CDR1 reads MNHNS; CDR2 reads SASEGT. The CDR3 loop spans 14 amino acids. The CDR3 DNA reads TGTGCCAGCAGTGCGGTAGACACCCCTTACGAGCAGTACTTC. This translates into CASSAVDTPYEQYF.

V is TRBV5-1 and J is TRBJ2-7, with 7 positions matching TRBD2. Germline V gives CDR1 SGHRS, CDR2 YFSETQ. With 1 base clipped from V and 6 bases from J, the junction kept 10 bases outside the gene matches. The CDR3 totals 15 residues. CDR3 coding DNA: TGCGCCAGCAGCTTGCCGACTAGCTCACCTCGCGAGCAGTACTTC. Protein product: CASSLPTSSPREQYF.

The chain links TRBV2 to TRBJ2-5; 13 bases line up with TRBD2. Looked up from germline, CDR1 is SNHLY and CDR2 is FYNNEI. The CDR3 is 17 residues long. The ends lost 6 bases at V and 2 bases at J; junction bases unmatched: 9. CDR3 amino acids: CASSRLAGGTGQETQYF. DNA of the CDR3: TGTGCCAGCAGCCGACTAGCGGGGGGCACAGGGCAAGAGACCCAGTACTTC.

This chain uses TRBV10-2 with TRBJ1-2; D remains ambiguous. The CDR3 runs to 11 residues. V was pared by 4 bases and J by 5 bases, with 5 bases between. The germline V gene has CDR1 WSHSY and CDR2 SAAADI. CDR3 residues: CASSASYGYTF. The CDR3 DNA sequence: TGCGCCAGCAGTGCCAGTTATGGCTACACCTTC.

The rearrangement links TRBV6-5 to TRBJ1-2; D is undetermined. CDR1 is MNHEY, CDR2 SVGAGI, per germline. Trimming stripped 0 bases from V and 6 bases from J, with 11 bases between. The CDR3 has 14 residues. In DNA form, the CDR3 reads TGTGCCAGCAGTTACTCACGCGGATGGGATGGCTACACCTTC. It codes for CASSYSRGWDGYTF.

This chain joins TRBV18 and TRBJ2-1, with D maybe TRBD2 (6 bases). The germline CDR1 and CDR2 sequences are KGHSH and LQKENI. CDR3 length: 15 amino acids. The V end lost 1 base, the J end lost 0 bases, and 7 bases lay between the germline ends. In nucleotides, the CDR3 is TGTGCCAGCTCACCACAGGAGGGCTCCTACAATGAGCAGTTCTTC. Protein sequence: CASSPQEGSYNEQFF.

The count of this clone is one. This rearrangement joins TRBV18 to TRBJ1-4; 7 bases line up with TRBD1. Germline assignment: CDR1 KGHSH and CDR2 LQKENI. V lost 3 bases, J lost 6 bases, and 1 base stayed unmatched. The CDR3 sequence is 13 residues long. The CDR3 here is CASSPGQHEKLFF. CDR3 nucleotides: TGTGCCAGCTCACCGGGACAGCATGAAAAACTGTTTTTT.

This chain connects TRBV4-1 to TRBJ1-2; 8 nucleotides align to TRBD1. Germline assignment: CDR1 MGHRA and CDR2 YSYEKL. With V trimmed by 4 bases and J by 4 bases, 8 bases remained unmatched. The CDR3 runs 15 residues. CDR3 DNA sequence: TGCGCCAGCAGCCTTGGGACAGGAAAAAGCTATGGCTACACCTTC. The encoded protein is CASSLGTGKSYGYTF.

The CDR3 here is CASGPGVISTDTQYF. For the CDR3, the DNA is TGTGCCAGCGGGCCGGGGGTAATTAGCACAGATACGCAGTATTTT. The V gene is TRBV6-1, the J gene TRBJ2-3; D is perhaps TRBD2 (6 bases). CDR3 length: 15 residues. Trimming left V 8 bases short and J 0 bases short, with 15 bases between. Germline V gives CDR1 MNHNS, CDR2 SASEGT.

The V gene is TRBV27, the J gene TRBJ1-1, with unresolved D. The CDR3 contains 10 residues. V lost 9 bases and J 5 bases, leaving 7 bases between the germline ends. Germline loops: CDR1 MNHEY, CDR2 SMNVEV (reference sequence). The CDR3 spells CAREETEAFF. For the CDR3, the DNA is TGTGCCAGAGAGGAGACTGAAGCTTTCTTT.